This TCR beta chain is drawn from a study of spatial heterogeneity in lung cancer (dated by TCRdb to between 2018 and 2021). At the level of the whole study: Samples were obtained from approximately 76 patients with early-stage, untreated non-small cell lung cancer from the lung TRACERx cohort. In non-small cell lung cancer, the study made a quantitative comparison of TCR alpha and beta repertoires among multiple tumor regions, matched nontumor lung and blood. In the raw uncorrected reads, each unique combination of TCR and UMI appeared more than ten times on average. Both alpha and beta chains were TCR-sequenced in 210 or so tumor regions, about 69 matched nontumor lung samples and 45 to 60 PBMC samples obtained at surgery. Follow-up PBMC samples were sequenced whenever available, and the median time to follow-up was two to three years after resection. Beta-chain transcripts were consistently detected in greater numbers than alpha-chain transcripts, which likely reflects a higher abundance of beta-chain transcripts. Nonsynonymous mutation counts, determined by whole-exome sequencing of tumor tissue, were related to features of the TCR repertoire. Study-level results and caveats: Ubiquitous expanded tumor TCRs showed up in blood more often at tumor resection than at routine follow-up. Confirming at a functional level the hypothesis that regional TCRs recognize regional mutations was considered to require additional single-cell paired TCR alpha and beta sequencing. Only roughly 15 patients were included in comparisons of baseline and follow-up blood repertoires.

The sample's time point label, decoded: blood at routine non-recurrence follow-up after resection. Without any cell sorting, TCR sequencing was performed on whole RNA extracted either from tumor and nontumor lung tissue or from cryopreserved PBMC samples. A patient was chosen for TCR sequencing only when enough RNA was available from at least two tumor regions. In regard to this clonotype: Which antigen it targets is not known. Base-call qualities are not available, and no considerably larger clone is one nucleotide away. The library was built for alpha chains, so this beta chain is an off-target read and its size means little.

The germline V gene yields MNHNS for CDR1 and SASEGT for CDR2. Unmatched junction bases come to 4, with V trimmed by 4 bases and J by 4 bases. The CDR3 measures 13 amino acids from cysteine to phenylalanine. Only the CDR3 DNA stays, 39 bases, in frame from base 1. Libraries were prepared through 5' RACE. For sequencing, a NextSeq 500 was employed. The TCR library protocol attached a unique molecular identifier to each TCR cDNA molecule to allow correction of PCR and sequencing errors. As for the original processing: Decombinator tools were used for TCR identification, UMI-based error correction and CDR3 extraction. TCRs above a frequency of 2 per 1,000, corresponding to the top 1% of the tumor frequency distribution, were defined as expanded. Rényi diversity was computed with the R vegan package after subsampling each repertoire 100 times to 5,000 TCRs. CDR3 similarity networks were built from amino acid triplet string-kernel similarity, connecting CDR3s with pairwise similarity above 0.82. The raw public reads went through TCRdb reprocessing: fastp at Q25, MiXCR clone calling, in-frame beta chains kept. Merged by CDR3 protein, the rows form single entries marked with the most common genes and DNA. The V and J calls were determined by TCRdb, not by the authors. The sample table contains around 3,000 distinct CDR3 sequences; only one count was recorded for just under 55% of them. Clones ranked in the top ten supply around 3.2% of the sample.

This specimen consisted of PBMCs, obtained at follow-up. This receptor chain uses TRBV6-1 and TRBJ2-7, with 7 junctional bases fitting TRBD1. This receptor was identified in a male donor with early-stage non-small cell lung cancer. The CDR3 region reads CASSVGQRYEQYF. The nucleotides are TGTGCCAGCAGTGTGGGACAGAGATACGAGCAGTACTTC.